Sequencing of this T cell receptor beta chain was carried out in a study of brain T cells in children with intractable seizures. General study findings and limits: HCMV serostatus was not known, and viral specificity came from CDR3 similarity only. Pre-surgery blood may have been undersampled, hiding some clones.

Time point of the sample: blood from clinic visit 5 months post-surgery; TSC patient then seizure free. Only cases whose brain tissue showed the highest T cell transcript signatures were sequenced. At least one anti-epileptic drug was given before surgery. Method: immunoSEQ multiplex PCR; TCRdb's copy keeps in-frame clones and lacks some. The sample carries about 340,000 clones, nearly 95% recorded once. Comments on this clone: Its antigen is as yet unknown.

This CDR3 has 17 amino acids. Germline V gene sequence: CDR1 SNHLY, CDR2 FYNNEI. V lost 11 bases and J lost 7, with 29 bases in between. This chain links TRBV2 with TRBJ2-2; the D gene is possibly TRBD2 (6 bases). Sample: peripheral blood, taken about 5 months after surgery. The clonotype was recovered from a boy less than two years old with tuberous sclerosis and intractable seizures. CDR3 nucleotides: TGTGCCTGGTCGGGTCGGCGGCGGGAAATATGGGGCGGGGAGCTGTTTTTT. It encodes CAWSGRRREIWGGELFF.